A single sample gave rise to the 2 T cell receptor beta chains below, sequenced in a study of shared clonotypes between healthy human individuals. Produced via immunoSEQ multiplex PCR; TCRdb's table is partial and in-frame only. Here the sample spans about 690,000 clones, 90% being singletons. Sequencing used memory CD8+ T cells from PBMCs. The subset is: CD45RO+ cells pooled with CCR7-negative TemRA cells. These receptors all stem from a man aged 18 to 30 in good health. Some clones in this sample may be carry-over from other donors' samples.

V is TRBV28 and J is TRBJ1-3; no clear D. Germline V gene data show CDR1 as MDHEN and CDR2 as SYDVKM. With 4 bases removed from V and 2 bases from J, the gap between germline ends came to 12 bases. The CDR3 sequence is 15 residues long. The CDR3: CASSYGSTPGNTIYF. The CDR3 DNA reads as TGTGCCAGCAGTTATGGCAGTACTCCTGGAAACACCATATATTTT.

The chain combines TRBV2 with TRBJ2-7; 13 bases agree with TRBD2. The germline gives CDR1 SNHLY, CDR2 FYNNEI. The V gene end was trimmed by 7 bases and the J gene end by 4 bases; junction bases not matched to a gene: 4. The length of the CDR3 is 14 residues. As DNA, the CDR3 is TGTGCCAGCAAAGGACTAGCGGGAGTATACGAGCAGTACTTC. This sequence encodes CASKGLAGVYEQYF.